This record concerns one TCR beta chain sequence. Noted treatment: oral pan-JAK inhibitor, 5-10 mg twice daily. This record belongs to a study of CD8+ T cells in alopecia areata. The V end was cut by 0 bases, the J end by 2 bases, with 8 bases between. Germline V gives CDR1 SGHRS, CDR2 YFSETQ. The CDR3 length is 14 residues. Following RNA extraction, reverse transcription yielded cDNA that acted as the sequencing template. The method was immunoSEQ multiplex PCR; TCRdb's version includes in-frame clones alone and lacks a portion of them. This table has about 220,000 clones, around three fifths appearing once.

Source: CD4+ T cells sorted from blood, taken at week 4, from a patient treated with tofacitinib. This rearrangement joins TRBV5-1 to TRBJ2-5; possibly TRBD2 for D (5 bases). The clonotype was recovered from a human donor with alopecia areata. CDR3 protein: CASSLDSGQETQYF. CDR3 sequence (DNA): TGCGCCAGCAGCTTGGATTCGGGGCAAGAGACCCAGTACTTC.